These 9 T cell receptor beta chains share one sample of origin, sequenced in a study of human T cells and chemical hapten exposure. The time point here: patch test 2, 6 weeks after DPC sensitization. Treatment in this sample: therapeutic diphenylcyclopropenone sensitization with weekly scalp DPC. TCRdb re-analysed the RACE reads in MiXCR, keeping a single row per CDR3 protein. The repertoire includes more than 110,000 distinct CDR3 sequences, roughly 12% of them detected once, and about 1.4% sits in the top ten. The specimen comprised whole blood, sampled in connection with sensitization to the hapten diphenylcyclopropenone (DPC). These receptor sequences come from a woman aged 45-65 years with alopecia areata. Some clones in this sample may be carry-over from other donors' samples.

Only a few counts were recorded for this clonotype. CDR3 amino acids: CASRRPTDLSYEQYF. The CDR3 DNA sequence: TGTGCCAGCAGGCGCCCGACTGATCTTTCCTACGAGCAGTACTTC. The V gene is TRBV6-2 or TRBV6-3, the J gene TRBJ2-7; D gene uncertain. This CDR3 region has 15 residues. The germline V and J ends were trimmed by 6 bases and 1 base, with 16 bases remaining between them. Germline V CDR1 and CDR2: MNHEY, SVGEGT.

This chain joins TRBV5-1 and TRBJ2-2; 8 nucleotides agree with TRBD2. The CDR3 sequence is 18 residues long. CDR1 is SGHRS and CDR2 is YFSETQ in the germline V gene. V lost 0 bases and J lost 1; bases outside the gene matches: 8. CDR3 DNA: TGCGCCAGCAGCTTGGGGATCAGTACTAGCGGGAACACCGGGGAGCTGTTTTTT. Amino acids: CASSLGISTSGNTGELFF.

Only a few counts were recorded for this clonotype. V and J are TRBV9 and TRBJ2-6; D is perhaps TRBD2 (5 bases). Trimming shortened V by 3 bases and J by 4 bases, and 8 bases separated the two germline ends. CDR3 length: 14 residues. Germline V gene data show CDR1 as SGDLS and CDR2 as YYNGEE. The CDR3 loop is CASSGREGANVLTF. The CDR3 region has the DNA TGTGCCAGCAGCGGACGGGAAGGGGCCAACGTCCTGACTTTC.

CDR3 DNA sequence: TGCAGTGCTAGACCCTCGCAGGGGGCCACTGAAGCTTTCTTT. Translation gives CSARPSQGATEAFF. The chain has TRBV20-1 and TRBJ1-1; 8 bases line up with TRBD1. Looked up from germline, CDR1 is DFQATT and CDR2 is SNEGSKA (reference sequence). Trimming removed 2 bases from V and 4 bases from J; junction bases left unmatched: 6. The CDR3 runs 14 residues.

The J gene is TRBJ1-6, the V gene TRBV12-3 or TRBV12-4; possibly TRBD1 for D (5 bases). Trimming shortened V by 0 bases and J by 5 bases, and 11 bases separated the two germline ends. The CDR3 sequence is 16 residues long. The CDR3 DNA reads as TGTGCCAGCAGTTTAGCTGGGGACGGCAATAATTCACCCCTCCACTTT. This gives the protein CASSLAGDGNNSPLHF.

The chain employs TRBV27 and TRBJ1-1; tentatively, D is TRBD1 (5 bases). Per the germline V gene, CDR1 is MNHEY and CDR2 is SMNVEV (reference sequence). Trimming pared 2 bases from V and 1 base from J, leaving 5 bases between. The CDR3 covers 13 residues. In DNA, the CDR3 is TGTGCCAGCAGTTTAAGGGGGAACACTGAAGCTTTCTTT. It yields the protein CASSLRGNTEAFF.

Here the CDR3 reads CASTRDREVYEQYF. CDR3 DNA: TGTGCCAGCACCCGGGACAGGGAGGTCTACGAGCAGTACTTC. This chain connects TRBV7-9 to TRBJ2-7; 9 positions match TRBD1. V lost 7 bases and J lost 3; bases outside the gene matches: 7. The CDR3 runs 14 residues. Per the germline V gene, CDR1 is SEHNR and CDR2 is FQNEAQ (reference sequence).

This clonotype has ten or more counts. This chain joins TRBV11-2 and TRBJ2-2; no firm D call. CDR1 SGHAT and CDR2 FQNNGV come from the germline V gene. The CDR3 is 17 residues long. V was shortened by 2 bases and J by 0 bases, with 13 bases between the two germline ends. CDR3 residues: CASSLLIRTPNTGELFF. The CDR3 DNA reads TGTGCCAGCAGCTTACTCATCAGGACCCCGAACACCGGGGAGCTGTTTTTT. The whole variable domain, remainder taken from reference TRBV11-2 and TRBJ2-2, is EAGVAQSPRYKIIEKRQSVAFWCNPISGHATLYWYQQILGQGPKLLIQFQNNGVVDDSQLPKDRFSAERLKGVDSTLKIQPAKLEDSAVYLCASSLLIRTPNTGELFFGEGSRLTVL.

The rearrangement uses TRBV20-1 and TRBJ2-5; 7 positions agree with TRBD1. The CDR3 consists of 16 residues. The germline CDR1 and CDR2 sequences are DFQATT and SNEGSKA (reference sequence). The V segment lost 5 bases and the J segment 7 bases; nucleotides outside the gene matches: 19. This CDR3 is CSAWGQWVGEDRTQYF. CDR3 in DNA: TGCAGTGCTTGGGGACAGTGGGTGGGCGAAGACAGGACCCAGTACTTC.